The T cell receptor (beta chain) described here comes from a study of regulatory T cells in long-lasting Graves disease. Study conclusions and caveats: The persistent group shared around 3,000 public clonotypes, more than the 950 to 1,000 shared by new patients. Only a small sample size was used, which may have cut accuracy. Lower TCR diversity was seen in persistent Graves' patients than in newly diagnosed ones.

CDR1 LGHDT and CDR2 YNNKEL come from the germline V gene (reference sequence). Between the trimmed V and J ends, which lost 2 bases and 3 bases, there was a span of 10 bases. The CDR3 totals 14 residues. This clonotype has ten or more counts. Antigen specificity is unknown. Building of the TCR beta libraries involved iRepertoire HTBI primers and Arm-PCR of CDR3 regions. Authors' methods: Overall, samples carried 62 TRBV and 13 to 15 TRBJ segments. TCRdb itself ran the multiplex PCR reads through MiXCR, one entry per CDR3 protein. TCRdb assigned the V and J calls; the authors' analysis was not used. The sample shows about 470,000 distinct CDR3 sequences, approximately 21% of them seen only once. Time point denoted: persistent/refractory GD, antithyroid drugs over 5 years with positive TRAb. With RNA extracted from PBMCs as input, the TCR library was made.

The receptor was isolated from a female donor with Graves disease. The chain is built from TRBV3-1 and TRBJ1-1; D remains ambiguous. Source: peripheral blood mononuclear cells (PBMCs), taken when the disease was refractory, from a patient treated with antithyroid drugs. The CDR3 loop reads CASSQLTEYTEAFF. The CDR3 coding sequence is TGTGCCAGCAGCCAACTCACAGAATACACTGAAGCTTTCTTT.